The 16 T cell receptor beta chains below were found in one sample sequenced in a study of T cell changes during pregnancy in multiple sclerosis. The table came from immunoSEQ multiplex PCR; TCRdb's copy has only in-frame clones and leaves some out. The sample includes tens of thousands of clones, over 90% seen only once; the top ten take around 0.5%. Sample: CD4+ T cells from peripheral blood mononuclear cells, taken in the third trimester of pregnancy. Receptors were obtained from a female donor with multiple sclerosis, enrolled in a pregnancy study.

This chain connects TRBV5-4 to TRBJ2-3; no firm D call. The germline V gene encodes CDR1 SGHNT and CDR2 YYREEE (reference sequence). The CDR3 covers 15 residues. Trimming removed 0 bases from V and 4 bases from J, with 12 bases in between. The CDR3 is CASSLGSGSPDTQYF. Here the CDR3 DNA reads TGTGCCAGCAGCTTGGGATCGGGTTCCCCAGATACGCAGTATTTT.

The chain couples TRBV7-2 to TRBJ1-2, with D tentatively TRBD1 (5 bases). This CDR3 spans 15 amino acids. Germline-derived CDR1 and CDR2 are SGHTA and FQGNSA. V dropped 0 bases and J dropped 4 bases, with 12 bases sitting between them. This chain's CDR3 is CASSLAWAGFYGYTF. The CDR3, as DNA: TGTGCCAGCAGCTTAGCTTGGGCAGGGTTCTATGGCTACACCTTC. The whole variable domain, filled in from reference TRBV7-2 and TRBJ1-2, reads GAGVSQSPSNKVTEKGKDVELRCDPISGHTALYWYRQSLGQGLEFLIYFQGNSAPDKSGLPSDRFSAERTGGSVSTLTIQRTQQEDSAVYLCASSLAWAGFYGYTFGSGTRLTVV.

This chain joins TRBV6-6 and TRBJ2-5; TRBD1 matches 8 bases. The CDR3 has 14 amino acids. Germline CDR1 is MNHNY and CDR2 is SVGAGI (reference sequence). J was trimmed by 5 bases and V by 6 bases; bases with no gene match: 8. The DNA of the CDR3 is TGTGCCAGCAGCACCCCAGGGGGCGGGGAGACCCAGTACTTC. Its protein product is CASSTPGGGETQYF.

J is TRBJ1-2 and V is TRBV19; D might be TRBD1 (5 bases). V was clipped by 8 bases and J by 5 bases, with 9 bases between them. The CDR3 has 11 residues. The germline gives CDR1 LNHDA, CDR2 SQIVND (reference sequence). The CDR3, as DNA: TGTGCCAGTGCGCAGGGTTATGGCTACACCTTC. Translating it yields CASAQGYGYTF.

For the CDR3, the DNA is TGTGCCATCAGTGAGCCCAAAGGAGACCCTGGGGCCAACGTCCTGACTTTC. Its protein product is CAISEPKGDPGANVLTF. The rearrangement uses TRBV10-3 and TRBJ2-6; D gene unclear. Per the germline V gene, CDR1 is ENHRY and CDR2 is SYGVKD. CDR3 length: 17 residues. V was clipped by 2 bases and J by 2 bases, with 13 bases between them.

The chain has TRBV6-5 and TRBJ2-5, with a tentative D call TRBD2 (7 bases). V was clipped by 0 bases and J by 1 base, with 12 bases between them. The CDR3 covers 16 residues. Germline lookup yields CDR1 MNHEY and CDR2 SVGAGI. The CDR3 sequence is CASSYSSGGGQETQYF. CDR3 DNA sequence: TGTGCCAGCAGTTACTCGTCGGGGGGCGGCCAAGAGACCCAGTACTTC.

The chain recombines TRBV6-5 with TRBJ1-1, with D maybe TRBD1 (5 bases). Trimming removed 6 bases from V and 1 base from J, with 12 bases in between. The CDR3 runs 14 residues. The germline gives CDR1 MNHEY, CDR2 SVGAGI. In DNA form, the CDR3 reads TGTGCCAGCAGGGGGGACGGGGGGAACACTGAAGCTTTCTTT. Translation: CASRGDGGNTEAFF.

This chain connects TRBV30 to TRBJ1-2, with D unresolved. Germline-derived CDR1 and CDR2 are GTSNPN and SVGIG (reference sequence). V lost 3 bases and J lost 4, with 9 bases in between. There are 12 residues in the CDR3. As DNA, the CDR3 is TGTGCCTGGAGGGGCTCCGGCTATGGCTACACCTTC. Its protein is CAWRGSGYGYTF.

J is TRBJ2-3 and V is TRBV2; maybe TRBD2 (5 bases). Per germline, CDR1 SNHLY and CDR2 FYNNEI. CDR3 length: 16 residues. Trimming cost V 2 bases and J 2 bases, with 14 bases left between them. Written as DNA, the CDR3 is TGTGCCAGCAGTGAAACGGGGTGGTTATACACAGATACGCAGTATTTT. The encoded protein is CASSETGWLYTDTQYF.

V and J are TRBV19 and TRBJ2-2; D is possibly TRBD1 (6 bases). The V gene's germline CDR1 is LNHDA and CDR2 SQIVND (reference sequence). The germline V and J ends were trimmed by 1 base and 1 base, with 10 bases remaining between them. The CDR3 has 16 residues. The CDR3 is CASSIVGQRNTGELFF. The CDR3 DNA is TGTGCCAGTAGTATAGTTGGACAGAGGAACACCGGGGAGCTGTTTTTT. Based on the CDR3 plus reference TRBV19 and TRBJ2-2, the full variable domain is DGGITQSPKYLFRKEGQNVTLSCEQNLNHDAMYWYRQDPGQGLRLIYYSQIVNDFQKGDIAEGYSVSREKKESFPLTVTSAQKNPTAFYLCASSIVGQRNTGELFFGEGSRLTVL.

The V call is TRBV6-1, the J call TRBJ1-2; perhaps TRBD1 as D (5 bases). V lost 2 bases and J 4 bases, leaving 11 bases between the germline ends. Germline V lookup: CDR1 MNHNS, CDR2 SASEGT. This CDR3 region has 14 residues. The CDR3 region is CASSEMRGAYGYTF. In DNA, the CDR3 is TGTGCCAGCAGTGAAATGCGGGGCGCCTATGGCTACACCTTC.

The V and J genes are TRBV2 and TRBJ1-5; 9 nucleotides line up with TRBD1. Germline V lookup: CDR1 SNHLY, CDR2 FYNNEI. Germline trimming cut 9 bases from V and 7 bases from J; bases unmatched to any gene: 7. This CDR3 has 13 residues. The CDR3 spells CARGTGLGQPQHF. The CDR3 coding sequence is TGTGCCAGAGGGACAGGGCTTGGACAGCCCCAGCATTTT.

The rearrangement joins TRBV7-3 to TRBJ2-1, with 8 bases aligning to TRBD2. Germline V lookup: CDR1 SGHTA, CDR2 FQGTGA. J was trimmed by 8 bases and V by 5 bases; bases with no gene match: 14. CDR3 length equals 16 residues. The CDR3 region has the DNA TGTGCCAGCAGCCCACAAGCGACGGGGGGGGCGGATGAGCAGTTCTTC. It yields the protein CASSPQATGGADEQFF.

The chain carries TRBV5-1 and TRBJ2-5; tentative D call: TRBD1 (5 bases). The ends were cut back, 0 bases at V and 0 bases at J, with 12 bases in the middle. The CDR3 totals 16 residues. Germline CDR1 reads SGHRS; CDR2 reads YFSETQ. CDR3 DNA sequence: TGCGCCAGCAGCTTGGGTCCGCAGGGAAACCAAGAGACCCAGTACTTC. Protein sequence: CASSLGPQGNQETQYF.

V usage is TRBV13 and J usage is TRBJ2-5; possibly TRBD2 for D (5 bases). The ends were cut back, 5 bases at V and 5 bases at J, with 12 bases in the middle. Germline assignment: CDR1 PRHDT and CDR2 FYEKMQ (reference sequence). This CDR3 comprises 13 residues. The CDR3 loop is CASSPISGETQYF. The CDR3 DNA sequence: TGTGCCAGCAGCCCGATCTCGGGGGAGACCCAGTACTTC. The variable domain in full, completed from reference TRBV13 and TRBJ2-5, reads AAGVIQSPRHLIKEKRETATLKCYPIPRHDTVYWYQQGPGQDPQFLISFYEKMQSDKGSIPDRFSAQQFSDYHSELNMSSLELGDSALYFCASSPISGETQYFGPGTRLLVL.

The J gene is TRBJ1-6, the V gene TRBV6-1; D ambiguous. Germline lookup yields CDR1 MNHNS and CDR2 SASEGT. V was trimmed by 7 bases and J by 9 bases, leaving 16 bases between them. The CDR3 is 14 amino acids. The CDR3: CASTTLGRGSPLHF. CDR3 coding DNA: TGTGCCAGCACTACGTTGGGTCGGGGTTCACCCCTCCACTTT.